The T cell receptor (beta chain) under discussion was sequenced for a study of T cell repertoires in cytomegalovirus infection. Each CDR3 protein is one row after TCRdb ran MiXCR on the reads. The sample contains 250,000 to 400,000 distinct CDR3 sequences, 25% of which appear only once. On this clonotype itself: Antigen unknown.

The CDR3 sequence is 13 residues long. V dropped 7 bases and J dropped 4 bases, with 12 bases sitting between them. Broader study findings: CMV-specific HLA-C-restricted TCR beta clonotypes dominated the ex vivo response.

Sequencing was performed on cultured PBMCs, taken from culture after CMV antigen stimulation. The chain links TRBV12-3 or TRBV12-4 to TRBJ2-3; a weak D match, TRBD2 (6 bases). This sequence was found in a human donor in good health (CMV status not recorded). Some clones in this sample may be carry-over from other donors' samples. CDR3 DNA: TGTGCCAGCAACCCGGACTACGCAGATACGCAGTATTTT. The encoded protein is CASNPDYADTQYF.